The clone carrying this T cell receptor (beta chain) appeared once. Its specificity is unknown. This entry is derived from a study of cytomegalovirus exposure and HLA in healthy donors. Points from the study as a whole: Most TCRs appeared rarely, but some public TCRs recurred in many donors. High sensitivity and specificity were reportedly achieved when the classifier diagnosed cytomegalovirus status. Specificity for CMV antigens was confirmed in vitro for a few of the CMV-associated chains.

TCRdb's copy holds only in-frame clones and misses some; the assay was immunoSEQ multiplex PCR. The table includes approximately 130,000 clones, over 65% detected once. What was sequenced was PBMCs. The sequence derives from a woman aged 30 to 39 in good health and CMV-seronegative.

CDR3 residues: CASSPSGTDSYEQYF. The CDR3 DNA is TGTGCCAGCAGCCCCTCCGGGACAGACTCCTACGAGCAGTACTTC. The rearrangement links TRBV6-6 to TRBJ2-7; 7 bases are shared with TRBD1. The germline gives CDR1 MNHNY, CDR2 SVGAGI (reference sequence). Trimming cost V 6 bases and J 0 bases; bases outside gene matches: 8. This CDR3 has 15 residues.